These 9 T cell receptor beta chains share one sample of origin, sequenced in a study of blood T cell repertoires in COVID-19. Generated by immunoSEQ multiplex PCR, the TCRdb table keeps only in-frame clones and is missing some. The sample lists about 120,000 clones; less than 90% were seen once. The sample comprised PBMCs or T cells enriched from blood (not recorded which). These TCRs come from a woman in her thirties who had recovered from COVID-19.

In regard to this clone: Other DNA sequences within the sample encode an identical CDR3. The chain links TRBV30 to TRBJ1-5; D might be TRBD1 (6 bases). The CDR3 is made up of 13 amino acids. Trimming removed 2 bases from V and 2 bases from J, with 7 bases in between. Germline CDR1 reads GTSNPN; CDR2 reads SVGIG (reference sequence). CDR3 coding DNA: TGTGCCTGGAGTTCAGGGGGCAATCAGCCCCAGCATTTT. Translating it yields CAWSSGGNQPQHF.

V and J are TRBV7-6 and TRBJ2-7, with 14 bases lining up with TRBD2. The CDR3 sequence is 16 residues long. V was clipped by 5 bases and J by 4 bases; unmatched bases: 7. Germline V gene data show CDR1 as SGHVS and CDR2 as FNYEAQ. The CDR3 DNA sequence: TGTGCCAGCAGCGTGGGACTAGCGGGAGAGTCTTACGAGCAGTACTTC. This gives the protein CASSVGLAGESYEQYF. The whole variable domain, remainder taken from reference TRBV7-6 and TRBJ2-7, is GAGVSQSPRYKVTKRGQDVALRCDPISGHVSLYWYRQALGQGPEFLTYFNYEAQQDKSGLPNDRFSAERPEGSISTLTIQRTEQRDSAMYRCASSVGLAGESYEQYFGPGTRLTVT.

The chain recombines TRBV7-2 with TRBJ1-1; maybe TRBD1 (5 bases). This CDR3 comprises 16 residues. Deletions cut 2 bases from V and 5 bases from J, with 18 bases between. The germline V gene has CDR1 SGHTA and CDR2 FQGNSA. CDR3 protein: CASSLRQGIPWTEAFF. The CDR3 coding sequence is TGTGCCAGCAGCTTAAGGCAGGGTATCCCATGGACTGAAGCTTTCTTT.

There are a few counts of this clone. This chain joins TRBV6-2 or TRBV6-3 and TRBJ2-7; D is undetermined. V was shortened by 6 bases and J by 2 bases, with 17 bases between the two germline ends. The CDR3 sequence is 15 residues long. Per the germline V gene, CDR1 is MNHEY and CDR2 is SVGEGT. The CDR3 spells CASSDASGGTYEQYF. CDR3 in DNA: TGTGCCAGCAGCGACGCGTCAGGTGGAACCTACGAGCAGTACTTC.

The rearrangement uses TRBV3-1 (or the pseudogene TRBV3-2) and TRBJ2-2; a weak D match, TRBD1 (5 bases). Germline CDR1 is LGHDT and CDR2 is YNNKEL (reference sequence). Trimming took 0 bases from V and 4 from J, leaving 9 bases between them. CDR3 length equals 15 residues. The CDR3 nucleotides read TGTGCCAGCAGCCAAGATGCCAGGGTCACCGGGGAGCTGTTTTTT. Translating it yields CASSQDARVTGELFF.

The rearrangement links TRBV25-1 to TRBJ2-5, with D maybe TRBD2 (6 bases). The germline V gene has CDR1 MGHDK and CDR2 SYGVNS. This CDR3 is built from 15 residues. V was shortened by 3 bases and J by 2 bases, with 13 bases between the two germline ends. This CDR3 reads CASSDMRGAQETQYF. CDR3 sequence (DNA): TGTGCCAGCAGTGACATGCGGGGTGCTCAAGAGACCCAGTACTTC.

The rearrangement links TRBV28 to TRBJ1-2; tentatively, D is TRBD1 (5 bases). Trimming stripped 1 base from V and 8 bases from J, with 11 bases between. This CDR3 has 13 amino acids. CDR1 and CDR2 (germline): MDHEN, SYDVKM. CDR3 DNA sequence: TGTGCCAGCAGTTTATCGTCGGGGGTCGGCTACACCTTC. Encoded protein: CASSLSSGVGYTF.

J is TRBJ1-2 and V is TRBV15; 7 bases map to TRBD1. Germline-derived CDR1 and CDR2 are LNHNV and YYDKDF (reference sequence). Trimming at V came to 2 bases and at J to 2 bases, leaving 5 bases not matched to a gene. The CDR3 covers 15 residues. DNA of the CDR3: TGTGCCACCAGCAGACACAGGGGAAAGAACTATGGCTACACCTTC. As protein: CATSRHRGKNYGYTF.

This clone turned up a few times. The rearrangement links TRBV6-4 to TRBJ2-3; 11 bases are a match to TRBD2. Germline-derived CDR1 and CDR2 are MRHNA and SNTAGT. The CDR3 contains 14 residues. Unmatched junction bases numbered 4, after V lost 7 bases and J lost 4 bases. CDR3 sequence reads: CASIAGGPPDTQYF. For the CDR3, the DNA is TGTGCCAGCATAGCGGGAGGGCCCCCAGATACGCAGTATTTT.